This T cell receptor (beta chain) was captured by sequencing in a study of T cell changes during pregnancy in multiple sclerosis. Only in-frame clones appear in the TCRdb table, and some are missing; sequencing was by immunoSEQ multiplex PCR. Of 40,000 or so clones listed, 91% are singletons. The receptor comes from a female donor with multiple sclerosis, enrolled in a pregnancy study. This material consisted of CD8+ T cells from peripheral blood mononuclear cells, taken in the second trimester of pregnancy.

The CDR3 is CASNTGSNEQFF. The CDR3, as DNA: TGTGCCAGCAATACAGGGTCCAATGAGCAGTTCTTC. The chain carries TRBV9 and TRBJ2-1; D may be TRBD1 (6 bases). V shed 6 bases and J shed 6 bases, with 10 bases lying between them. CDR3 length: 12 amino acids. Germline CDR1 and CDR2: SGDLS and YYNGEE.